These 23 T cell receptor beta chains share one sample of origin, sequenced in a study of circulating and synovial CD4+ cells in juvenile arthritis. This table comes from immunoSEQ multiplex PCR, and its TCRdb copy is limited to in-frame clones, with some not included. Of about 16,000 clones in the sample, around nine tenths were seen once. Sequencing was done on a sample of CD4+ T cells from blood. These receptors all stem from a human donor with juvenile idiopathic arthritis.

The gene calls are TRBV27 and TRBJ2-1, with 8 bases that match TRBD2. CDR3 length equals 18 residues. After removal of 2 bases from V and 7 bases from J, the junction contained 16 bases not matched to a gene. Germline V gives CDR1 MNHEY, CDR2 SMNVEV (reference sequence). CDR3 sequence reads: CASSLISGTYRGTNEQFF. DNA of the CDR3: TGTGCCAGCAGTTTAATTAGCGGGACCTACCGGGGCACAAATGAGCAGTTCTTC.

The V call is TRBV4-1, the J call TRBJ1-2, with 10 bases that match TRBD1. The CDR3 runs to 16 residues. Germline values: CDR1 MGHRA, CDR2 YSYEKL. The junction had 13 bases not matched to a gene; V was cut back by 4 bases and J by 8 bases. Here the CDR3 reads CASSPTGQGSLRGYTF. CDR3 sequence (DNA): TGCGCCAGCAGCCCAACGGGACAGGGGTCGTTGCGGGGCTACACCTTC.

This chain connects TRBV14 to TRBJ2-7; D not resolved. V lost 4 bases and J 6 bases, leaving 19 bases between the germline ends. The germline CDR1 and CDR2 sequences are SGHDN and FVKESK. CDR3 length equals 15 residues. The CDR3 reads CASSPHFRPTGEQYF. The CDR3 nucleotides read TGTGCCAGCAGCCCCCATTTTCGTCCGACGGGCGAGCAGTACTTC.

The V and J genes are TRBV10-3 and TRBJ1-1, with 10 bases matching TRBD1. V dropped 5 bases and J dropped 5; count of bases not matched to a gene: 5. The germline V gene encodes CDR1 ENHRY and CDR2 SYGVKD. The CDR3 loop spans 14 amino acids. The CDR3 coding sequence is TGTGCCATCAGTTCGGACAGGGGGAGGACTGAAGCTTTCTTT. Its protein is CAISSDRGRTEAFF.

The chain combines TRBV5-1 with TRBJ2-6, with D possibly being TRBD1 (6 bases). This CDR3 has 17 amino acids. Trimming removed 7 bases from V and 0 bases from J, with 17 bases in between. Germline CDR1 reads SGHRS; CDR2 reads YFSETQ. CDR3 sequence reads: CASHATGMTSGANVLTF. The CDR3 nucleotides read TGCGCCAGCCACGCAACAGGGATGACCTCTGGGGCCAACGTCCTGACTTTC.

The chain joins TRBV7-8 to TRBJ1-5; 9 bases fit TRBD1. Germline V lookup: CDR1 SGHVS, CDR2 FQNEAQ. The CDR3 contains 15 residues. Trimming removed 5 bases from V and 4 bases from J; junction bases left unmatched: 6. The CDR3 nucleotides read TGTGCCAGCAGCCTTAAGGGACAGGGAAATCAGCCCCAGCATTTT. This sequence encodes CASSLKGQGNQPQHF.

This chain links TRBV5-4 with TRBJ1-6; D unresolved. The CDR3 is 15 residues long. CDR1 SGHNT and CDR2 YYREEE come from the germline V gene (reference sequence). Trimming left V 2 bases short and J 7 bases short, with 13 bases between. The CDR3 protein is CASSLVSTRNSPLHF. For the CDR3, the DNA is TGTGCCAGCAGCTTAGTCTCAACGAGGAATTCACCCCTCCACTTT.

This chain uses TRBV15 with TRBJ2-2, with 9 bases lining up with TRBD2. CDR3 length: 17 residues. Germline V CDR1 and CDR2: LNHNV, YYDKDF (reference sequence). J was trimmed by 3 bases and V by 0 bases; bases with no gene match: 5. The DNA for the CDR3 is TGTGCCACCAGCAGAGATAGGAGACTAGCGGACACCGGGGAGCTGTTTTTT. This gives the protein CATSRDRRLADTGELFF.

This clone was observed a single time. The chain joins TRBV7-2 to TRBJ1-2; 12 nucleotides line up with TRBD1. V shed 5 bases, J shed 8 bases, and the junction held 9 bases outside the gene matches. Germline V gene sequence: CDR1 SGHTA, CDR2 FQGNSA. This CDR3 is 15 amino acids long. CDR3 nucleotide sequence: TGTGCCAGCAGCCCCAAGGGACAGGGGGCGTCCGGCTACACCTTC. As protein: CASSPKGQGASGYTF. Full variable domain (outside the CDR3, taken from reference TRBV7-2 and TRBJ1-2): GAGVSQSPSNKVTEKGKDVELRCDPISGHTALYWYRQSLGQGLEFLIYFQGNSAPDKSGLPSDRFSAERTGGSVSTLTIQRTQQEDSAVYLCASSPKGQGASGYTFGSGTRLTVV.

The rearrangement uses TRBV30 and TRBJ2-5; 7 bases align to TRBD2. CDR1 and CDR2 from the germline V gene are GTSNPN and SVGIG (reference sequence). The length of the CDR3 is 13 residues. Germline trimming cut 1 base from V and 6 bases from J; bases unmatched to any gene: 5. The CDR3 here is CAWSGGGRQTQYF. The CDR3 DNA is TGTGCCTGGAGTGGGGGAGGGCGACAGACCCAGTACTTC.

The rearrangement joins TRBV5-4 to TRBJ2-1, with D possibly TRBD2 on 5 matching bases. The CDR3 sequence is 15 residues long. Germline V gives CDR1 SGHNT, CDR2 YYREEE (reference sequence). The ends were cut back, 0 bases at V and 3 bases at J, with 10 bases in the middle. CDR3 amino acids: CASSLVGSVYNEQFF. In DNA, the CDR3 is TGTGCCAGCAGCTTGGTCGGTAGCGTCTACAATGAGCAGTTCTTC.

This chain joins TRBV30 and TRBJ1-2; D is perhaps TRBD1 (5 bases). Germline values: CDR1 GTSNPN, CDR2 SVGIG (reference sequence). The CDR3 runs 11 residues. V lost 4 bases and J 2 bases, leaving 5 bases between the germline ends. CDR3 region: CAWKGNYGYTF. The CDR3 bases are TGTGCCTGGAAGGGGAACTATGGCTACACCTTC.

The chain joins TRBV19 to TRBJ1-5; 10 nucleotides line up with TRBD1. V lost 8 bases and J lost 7; bases outside the gene matches: 14. Per germline, CDR1 LNHDA and CDR2 SQIVND (reference sequence). The CDR3 runs to 16 residues. For the CDR3, the DNA is TGTGCCAGTTCGGGTCCCGGGACAGGGGCTTTACAGCCCCAGCATTTT. The encoded protein is CASSGPGTGALQPQHF. Full variable domain (rest looked up from reference TRBV19 and TRBJ1-5): DGGITQSPKYLFRKEGQNVTLSCEQNLNHDAMYWYRQDPGQGLRLIYYSQIVNDFQKGDIAEGYSVSREKKESFPLTVTSAQKNPTAFYLCASSGPGTGALQPQHFGDGTRLSIL.

The chain couples TRBV4-1 to TRBJ1-4; D remains ambiguous. Germline assignment: CDR1 MGHRA and CDR2 YSYEKL. V lost 2 bases to trimming and J lost 8 bases, with 9 bases between them. The CDR3 length is 13 residues. The CDR3, as DNA: TGCGCCAGCAGCCAATGGAGAGGCGAAAAACTGTTTTTT. Residues: CASSQWRGEKLFF.

This sequence joins TRBV7-9 and TRBJ1-3; TRBD1 is a possible D gene (5 bases). The CDR3 extends over 14 amino acids. Germline-derived CDR1 and CDR2 are SEHNR and FQNEAQ (reference sequence). The V end lost 5 bases, the J end lost 4 bases, and 12 bases lay between the germline ends. CDR3 coding DNA: TGTGCCAGCAGCAGCGGGGGAAAGGGAAACACCATATATTTT. Its protein product is CASSSGGKGNTIYF.

The chain uses TRBV6-1 and TRBJ2-2; TRBD2 matches at 7 bases. This CDR3 region has 15 residues. V lost 5 bases to trimming and J lost 4 bases; unmatched junction nucleotides: 7. Germline values: CDR1 MNHNS, CDR2 SASEGT. The CDR3 region has the DNA TGTGCCAGCAGTAAAGGGACTATAGGCACCGGGGAGCTGTTTTTT. Residues: CASSKGTIGTGELFF.

The V gene is TRBV30, the J gene TRBJ1-2, with 9 bases fitting TRBD1. V was clipped by 5 bases and J by 6 bases; unmatched bases: 10. The V gene's germline CDR1 is GTSNPN and CDR2 SVGIG (reference sequence). The CDR3 is 14 amino acids. The CDR3 bases are TGTGCCTGGCGCACAAGGACAGGGGACAATGGCTACACCTTC. It encodes CAWRTRTGDNGYTF.

This clone was recorded only once. The chain carries TRBV19 and TRBJ2-1; D uncertain. V lost 2 bases and J 2 bases, leaving 7 bases between the germline ends. CDR3 length equals 14 residues. Looked up from germline, CDR1 is LNHDA and CDR2 is SQIVND (reference sequence). The CDR3 DNA is TGTGCCAGTAGTATAACCCCAGCCTACAATGAGCAGTTCTTC. Its translation is CASSITPAYNEQFF.

The chain uses TRBV7-9 and TRBJ2-7; no firm D call. Trimming took off 6 bases at V and 2 bases at J, with 11 bases between the two ends. The CDR3 totals 13 residues. Germline values: CDR1 SEHNR, CDR2 FQNEAQ (reference sequence). The CDR3 is CASRASGPYEQYF. The CDR3 DNA is TGTGCCAGCAGGGCTAGTGGCCCCTACGAGCAGTACTTC.

The V and J genes are TRBV5-5 and TRBJ2-4; no definite D call. From germline, CDR1 is SGHKS and CDR2 YYEKEE (reference sequence). Trimming took 5 bases from V and 0 from J, leaving 6 bases between them. The CDR3 contains 13 residues. CDR3 coding DNA: TGTGCCAGCAGGCGGCTAGCCAAAAACATTCAGTACTTC. Translation: CASRRLAKNIQYF.

V is TRBV11-2 and J is TRBJ2-5; 8 bases are a match to TRBD2. The V segment lost 6 bases and the J segment 3 bases; nucleotides outside the gene matches: 18. This CDR3 spans 18 amino acids. Germline loops: CDR1 SGHAT, CDR2 FQNNGV. The CDR3 protein is CASRAPPRAGGSEETQYF. The CDR3 DNA follows: TGTGCCAGCAGAGCTCCCCCTAGGGCGGGGGGTTCCGAAGAGACCCAGTACTTC.

The rearrangement uses TRBV27 and TRBJ2-3, with no clear D. The CDR3 runs 13 residues. The ends were cut back, 3 bases at V and 5 bases at J, with 9 bases in the middle. Germline CDR1 MNHEY, CDR2 SMNVEV (reference sequence). This CDR3 is CASSFSSKDTQYF. The CDR3 nucleotides are TGTGCCAGCAGTTTTAGTTCTAAAGATACGCAGTATTTT.

The chain combines TRBV10-3 with TRBJ2-1; 9 bases line up with TRBD1. Germline CDR1 and CDR2: ENHRY and SYGVKD. The junction had 14 bases not matched to a gene; V was cut back by 6 bases and J by 8 bases. The CDR3 has 16 amino acids. The CDR3 sequence: CAIRAWDRVAGDEQFF. In DNA form, the CDR3 reads TGTGCCATCAGGGCGTGGGACAGGGTCGCGGGCGATGAGCAGTTCTTC.